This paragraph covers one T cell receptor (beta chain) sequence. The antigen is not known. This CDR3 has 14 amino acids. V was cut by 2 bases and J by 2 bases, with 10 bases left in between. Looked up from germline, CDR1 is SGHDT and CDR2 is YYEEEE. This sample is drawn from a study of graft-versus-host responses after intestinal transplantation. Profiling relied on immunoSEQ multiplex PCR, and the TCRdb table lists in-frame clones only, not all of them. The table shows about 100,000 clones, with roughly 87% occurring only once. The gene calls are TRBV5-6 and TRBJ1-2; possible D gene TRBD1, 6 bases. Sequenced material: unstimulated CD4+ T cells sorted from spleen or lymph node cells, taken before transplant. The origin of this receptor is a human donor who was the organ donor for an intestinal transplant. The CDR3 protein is CASSFTGTNYGYTF. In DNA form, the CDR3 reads TGTGCCAGCAGCTTCACCGGGACAAACTATGGCTACACCTTC.